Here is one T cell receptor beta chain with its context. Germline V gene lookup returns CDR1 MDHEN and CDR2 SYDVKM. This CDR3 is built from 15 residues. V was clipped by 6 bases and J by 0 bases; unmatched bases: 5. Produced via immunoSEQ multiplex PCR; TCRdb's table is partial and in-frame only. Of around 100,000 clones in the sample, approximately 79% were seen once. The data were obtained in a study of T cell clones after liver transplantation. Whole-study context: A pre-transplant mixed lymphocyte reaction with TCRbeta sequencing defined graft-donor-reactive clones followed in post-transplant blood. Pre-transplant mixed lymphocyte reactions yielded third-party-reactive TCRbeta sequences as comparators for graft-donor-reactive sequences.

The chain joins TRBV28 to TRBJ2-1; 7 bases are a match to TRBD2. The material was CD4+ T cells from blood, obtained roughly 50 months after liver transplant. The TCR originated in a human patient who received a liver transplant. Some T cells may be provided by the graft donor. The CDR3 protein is CASSAQRGSYNEQFF. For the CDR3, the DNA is TGTGCCAGCAGCGCACAGCGGGGCTCCTACAATGAGCAGTTCTTC.